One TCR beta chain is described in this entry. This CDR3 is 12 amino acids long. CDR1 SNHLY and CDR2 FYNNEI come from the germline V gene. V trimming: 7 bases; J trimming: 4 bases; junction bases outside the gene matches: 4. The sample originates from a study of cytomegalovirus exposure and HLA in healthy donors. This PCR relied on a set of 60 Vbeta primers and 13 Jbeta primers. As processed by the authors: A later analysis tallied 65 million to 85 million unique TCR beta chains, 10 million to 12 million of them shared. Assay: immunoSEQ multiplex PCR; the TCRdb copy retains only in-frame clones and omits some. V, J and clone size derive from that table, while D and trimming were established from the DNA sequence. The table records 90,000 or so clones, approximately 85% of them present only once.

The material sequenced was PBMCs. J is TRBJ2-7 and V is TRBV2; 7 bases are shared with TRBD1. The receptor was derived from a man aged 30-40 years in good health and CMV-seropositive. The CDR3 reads CASTGQPYEQYF. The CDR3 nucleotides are TGTGCCAGCACGGGACAGCCATACGAGCAGTACTTC.